The text below deals with one T cell receptor (beta chain). Its cognate antigen has yet to be identified. Per-base quality was not reported, and no clone a single base away is much larger than it. CD8 naive samples consisted of CD45RO-negative cells that were positively selected for CCR7, yielding a CD45RA+CCR7+ population without TemRA cells. Donors were healthy HIV-negative adults with no recently reported acute infections or vaccinations. Every donor was a Caucasian adult residing in Nashville, Tennessee, USA. Blood was collected by leukapheresis, and PBMCs were isolated by Ficoll-Histopaque density gradient centrifugation and then cryopreserved in liquid nitrogen vapor phase. Purity and quantity of every magnetically sorted T cell population were checked by analytical flow cytometry. From each sorted fraction, genomic DNA was isolated and quantified by UV absorbance on a Nanodrop 2000c. According to the germline V gene (reference sequence), CDR1 reads SGHAT and CDR2 reads FQDESV. Trimming takes 5 bases from V and 5 bases from J, and the germline ends sit 12 bases apart. Spanning cysteine to phenylalanine, the CDR3 consists of 14 amino acids. The entry retains the CDR3 DNA only, 42 bases that are in frame from base 1.

The record originates from a study of shared clonotypes between healthy human individuals (dated by TCRdb to about 2020). With respect to the entire study: A few men and a couple of women, aged 18 to 49 years, made up the cohort. For each donor, CD4 naive and CD4 memory were each run on three plates, CD8 naive on two plates, and CD8 memory on one plate. To estimate repertoire size and how much clonotype sharing occurs between individuals, the study deeply sequenced the blood TCR repertoires of several healthy adults. To increase sequencing depth and limit assay-specific biases, TCR repertoire library preparation and sequencing were carried out by different laboratories using diverse techniques. Leukapheresis yielded between about 0.85 and 9.5 billion PBMCs per donor. Study-wide conclusions, independent of this receptor: Rarefaction of sorted-subset datasets indicated incomplete sequencing despite the large sequencing depth. Only blood was sampled, and tissue TCR repertoires likely differ from those in blood. Based on pairwise subsampling, the degree of clonotype sharing among donors was expected to be affected by sequencing depth. Sharing across a few donors was observed for approximately 4.6% of naive CD4, about 3.2% of naive CD8, 2% to 2.5% of memory CD4, and over 0.3% of memory CD8 clonotypes. Larger estimated clonotype richness was generally found for naive subsets than for memory subsets. The genetic and exposure-history diversity represented was limited by the small number of donors. Higher generation probabilities were observed for clonotypes shared by all four sorted-subset donors than for non-shared clonotypes.

TCR CDR3 regions were amplified from genomic DNA by multiplex PCR using the deep immunoSEQ assay. Extracted genomic DNA from each cell subset was distributed evenly across all wells of several immunoSEQ 96-well plates, and each plate was treated as a replicate. For sorted subsets, each replicate PCR was loaded with around 200 ng genomic DNA, equivalent to some 27,000 T cell genomes. The purified libraries were quantified using a Qubit 3.0 fluorometer, sized with a Bioanalyzer 2100, and then quantified again using the KAPA Library Quantification kit. A separate single-read 150-cycle Illumina NextSeq 550 flow cell was used to sequence each immunoSEQ 96-well plate. The original methods were these. The immunoSEQ output contained only junctional sequences without quality scores, so filtering could not match that applied to full-length reads. To assign V/J genes and CDR3, sequences were annotated against IMGT germline references using PyIR, a Python wrapper for IgBLAST v1.9. Any read was removed if the V/J assignment was weak (E-value above 1e-6), the CDR3 was missing, or the read contained stop codons, out-of-frame junctions, or ambiguous translated residues. V3J clonotypes were defined as sequences sharing the same inferred V gene, J gene, and CDR3 amino acid sequence. The percentage overlap between two repertoires was calculated by dividing the number of shared unique clonotypes by the size of the smaller repertoire. Richness of each repertoire was evaluated using RTK rarefaction, the Chao1 estimator, and Recon v2.1 estimates of unobserved clonotypes. Generation probabilities for all TCRbeta clonotypes obtained by the gDNA method from a handful of donors were computed using OLGA. Entries here come from immuneACCESS through TCRdb and include only in-frame sequences with V and J called. Some clones fail to appear in such tables; in the studies checked, an unresolved V gene covers under half of the shortfall, and the cause of the remainder is unknown. Clone size and V and J calls were adopted from that table, with D and trimming inferred from the DNA. This sample has about 580,000 clones in its table, and about 98% of those were observed once. The ten largest clonotypes hold 0.3% of the sample.

Sequencing input: naive CD8+ T cells sorted from blood. The cell subset or site label, read with the paper, signifies: CD45RA+CCR7+. The TCR comes from a man in his thirties or forties in good health. The V gene is TRBV11-1 and the J gene is TRBJ2-2; the D segment could be TRBD1, given 6 matching bases. The CDR3 has the sequence CASSPHRGTGELFF. The nucleotide sequence is given as TGTGCCAGCAGCCCTCATAGGGGGACCGGGGAGCTGTTTTTT.